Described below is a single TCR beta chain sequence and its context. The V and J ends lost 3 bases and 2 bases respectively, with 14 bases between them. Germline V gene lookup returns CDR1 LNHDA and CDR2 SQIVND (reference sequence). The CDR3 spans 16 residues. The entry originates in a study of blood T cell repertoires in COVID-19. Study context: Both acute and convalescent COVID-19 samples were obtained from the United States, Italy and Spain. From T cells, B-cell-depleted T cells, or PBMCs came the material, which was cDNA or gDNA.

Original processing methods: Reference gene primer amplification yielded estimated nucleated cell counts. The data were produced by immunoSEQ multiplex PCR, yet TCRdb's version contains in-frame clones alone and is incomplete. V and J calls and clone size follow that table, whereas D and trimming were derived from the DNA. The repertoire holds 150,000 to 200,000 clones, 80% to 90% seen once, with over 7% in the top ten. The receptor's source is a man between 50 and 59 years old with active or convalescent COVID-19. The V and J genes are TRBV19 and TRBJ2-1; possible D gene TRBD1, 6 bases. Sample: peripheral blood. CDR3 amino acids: CASSIVRGKAYNEQFF. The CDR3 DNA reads TGTGCCAGTAGTATCGTCAGGGGCAAAGCCTACAATGAGCAGTTCTTC.